The text below deals with one T cell receptor beta chain. Its recognized antigen is unknown. Base qualities are missing; no much larger clone stands one base away. From its cysteine to its phenylalanine, the CDR3 spans 13 amino acids. The CDR3 DNA has 39 bases and is translated from base 1. The trim is 1 base for V and 2 bases for J, with a gap of 5 bases between the germline ends. From a lookup of the germline V gene, CDR1 and CDR2 are SGHRS and YFSETQ. This record comes from a study of precursors of human CD4 cytotoxic T cells (dated by TCRdb to about 2018). Regarding the research as a whole: In total, CD4+ memory subsets from 14 to 15 donors went into the bulk TCR-seq analysis. Sequences for both the TCRalpha and TCRbeta chains came out of the TCR-seq analysis of 14 donors (table S7).

To test a precursor-effector relationship among CD4 cytotoxic T cells, bulk UMI-based TCR sequencing was performed on four sorted CD4+ memory subsets (TCM, TEM, IL-7Rhigh TEMRA, IL-7R- TEMRA). Cells were obtained from peripheral blood mononuclear cells isolated from human blood. The paper as a whole reports these results and caveats: A larger fraction of IL-7Rhigh TEMRA clonotypes than of TEM or TCM clonotypes was made up of expanded effector clonotypes. Compared with TCM and TEM subsets, the IL-7Rhigh and IL-7R- TEMRA subsets had more restricted TCR repertoires, with lower diversity and more expanded clonotypes. Only 13 of the 14 donors were included in some bulk TCR-seq comparisons, suggesting that not every subset was available for every donor. According to the authors, a human observational design cannot definitively establish the direction of differentiation between precursor and effector cells.

Reads for this sample came from an Illumina MiSeq. The paper's processing steps were these. To quantify repertoire diversity, the Shannon-Wiener index was calculated using VDJtools. Expanded TCRbeta clonotypes were defined as those with a clonotype frequency of at least 3. TCRdb ran its own pipeline on the public reads, namely fastp trimming at Q25 and MiXCR clone calling, and kept in-frame beta chains. Each entry merges the rows of one CDR3 protein and shows their most common DNA and genes. The V and J calls shown here were made by TCRdb, not taken from the authors' results. Across this sample there are approximately 600 distinct CDR3 sequences, with about 20% seen only once. 15% to 20% of the sample goes to the ten largest clones.

The clonotype comes from a human donor in good health. Rearrangement joined TRBV5-1 to TRBJ2-3; the D gene identity is not certain. Sequencing was carried out using memory CD4+ T cells from blood (PBMCs). The DNA sequence is given as TGCGCCAGCAGCTTGATCCCCACAGATACGCAGTATTTT. This gives the protein CASSLIPTDTQYF.